What follows describes a single T cell receptor (beta chain). What it binds is not known. Donors were healthy Caucasian individuals from Russia aged about 6 to 90. Isolated per sample were at least 7 million PBMCs. Combining a sample-barcoded 5' primer with a J-beta primer mix, a second PCR ran for 7 to 11 cycles. With 12 random nucleotides, a template-switch adaptor tagged each individual cDNA molecule. In TCRdb, the 5' RACE reads were re-called with MiXCR into one record per CDR3 protein. Of about 940,000 distinct CDR3 sequences detected, around 46% appear once; the ten largest clones hold 13%. This sample was taken from a study of blood T cells in healthy people across ages. The CDR3 extends over 14 amino acids. J gave up 2 bases and V 6 bases, and 2 bases lay outside the gene matches. CDR1 is KGHDR and CDR2 is SFDVKD in the germline V gene. Points from the study as a whole: A greater number of naive CD4+ cells and higher diversity distinguished long-lived donors from aged donors.

This receptor was taken from a young man in good health. What was sequenced was blood. The chain couples TRBV24-1 to TRBJ2-3; TRBD2 agrees at 9 bases. The CDR3 is CATSLAGTTDTQYF. CDR3 sequence (DNA): TGTGCCACCAGTCTAGCGGGGACCACAGATACGCAGTATTTT.